This T cell receptor beta chain was captured in a study of technical replicates of blood from a handful of donors. The protocol was immunoSEQ multiplex PCR, while the TCRdb copy is restricted to in-frame clones and leaves out a portion. Altogether about 12,000 clones are present, about 95% being singletons, with the ten largest covering approximately 6.3%. The CDR3 consists of 14 residues. Deletions cut 3 bases from V and 2 bases from J, with 8 bases between. Germline loops: CDR1 MDHEN, CDR2 SYDVKM. V and J are TRBV28 and TRBJ2-1; D might be TRBD1 (5 bases). The source of this sequence is a human donor in good health. Sequenced material: PBMCs. The CDR3 is CASSLTETYNEQFF. The CDR3 DNA sequence: TGTGCCAGCAGTTTGACAGAGACCTACAATGAGCAGTTCTTC.